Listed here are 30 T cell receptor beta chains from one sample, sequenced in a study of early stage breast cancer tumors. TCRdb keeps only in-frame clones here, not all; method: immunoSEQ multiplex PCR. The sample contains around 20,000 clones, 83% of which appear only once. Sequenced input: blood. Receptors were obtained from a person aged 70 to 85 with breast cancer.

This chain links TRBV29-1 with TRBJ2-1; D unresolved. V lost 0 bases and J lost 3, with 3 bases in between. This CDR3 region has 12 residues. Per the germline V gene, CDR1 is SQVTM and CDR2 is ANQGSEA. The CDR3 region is CSVEERYNEQFF. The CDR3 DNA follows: TGCAGCGTTGAAGAGCGCTACAATGAGCAGTTCTTC.

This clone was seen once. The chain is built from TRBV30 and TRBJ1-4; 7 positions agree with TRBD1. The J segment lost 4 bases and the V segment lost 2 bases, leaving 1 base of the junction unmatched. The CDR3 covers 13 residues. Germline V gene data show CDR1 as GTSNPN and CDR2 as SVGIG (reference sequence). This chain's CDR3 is CAWSNRGNEKLFF. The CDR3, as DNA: TGTGCCTGGAGTAACAGGGGTAATGAAAAACTGTTTTTT.

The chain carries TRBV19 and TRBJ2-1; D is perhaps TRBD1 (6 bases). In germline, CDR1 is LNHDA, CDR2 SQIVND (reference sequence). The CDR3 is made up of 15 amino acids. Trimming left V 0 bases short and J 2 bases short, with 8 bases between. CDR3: CASSIEGAPYNEQFF. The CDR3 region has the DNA TGTGCCAGTAGTATAGAGGGGGCTCCCTACAATGAGCAGTTCTTC.

The CDR3 DNA reads as TGTGCCAGCAGCCGAGAGGGGGTACGCGAGCAGTACTTC. Encoded protein: CASSREGVREQYF. The chain is built from TRBV16 and TRBJ2-7, with a possible D match to TRBD1 (6 bases). The V gene lost 4 bases and the J gene lost 6 bases, with 13 bases spanning the gap. This CDR3 is 13 amino acids long. Per the germline V gene, CDR1 is KGHSY and CDR2 is FQNENV.

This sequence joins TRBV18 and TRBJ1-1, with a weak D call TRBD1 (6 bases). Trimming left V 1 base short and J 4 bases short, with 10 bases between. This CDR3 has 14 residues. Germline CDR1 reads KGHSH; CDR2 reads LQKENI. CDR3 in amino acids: CASSPQQGLTEAFF. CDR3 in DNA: TGTGCCAGCTCACCACAACAGGGTCTCACTGAAGCTTTCTTT.

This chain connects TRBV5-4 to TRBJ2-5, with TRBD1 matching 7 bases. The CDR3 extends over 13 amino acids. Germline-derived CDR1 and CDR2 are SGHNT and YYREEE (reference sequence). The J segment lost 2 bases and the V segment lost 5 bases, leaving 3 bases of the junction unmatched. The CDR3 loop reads CASRPGQQETQYF. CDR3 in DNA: TGTGCCAGCAGACCGGGACAGCAAGAGACCCAGTACTTC.

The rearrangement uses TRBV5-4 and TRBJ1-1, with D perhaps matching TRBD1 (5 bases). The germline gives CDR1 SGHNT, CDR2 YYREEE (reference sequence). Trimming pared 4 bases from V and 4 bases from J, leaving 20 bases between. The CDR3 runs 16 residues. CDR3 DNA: TGTGCCAGCAGCCCGTCAGGAGGGACCCCTACCACTGAAGCTTTCTTT. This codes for CASSPSGGTPTTEAFF.

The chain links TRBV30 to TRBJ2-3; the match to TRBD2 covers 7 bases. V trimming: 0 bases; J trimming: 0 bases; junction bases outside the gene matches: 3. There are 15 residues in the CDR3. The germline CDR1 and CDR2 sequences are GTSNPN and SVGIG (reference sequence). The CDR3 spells CAWSVGGTSTDTQYF. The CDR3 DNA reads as TGTGCCTGGAGTGTCGGGGGGACTAGCACAGATACGCAGTATTTT. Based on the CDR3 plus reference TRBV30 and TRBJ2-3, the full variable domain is SQTIHQWPATLVQPVGSPLSLECTVEGTSNPNLYWYRQAAGRGLQLLFYSVGIGQISSEVPQNLSASRPQDRQFILSSKKLLLSDSGFYLCAWSVGGTSTDTQYFGPGTRLTVL.

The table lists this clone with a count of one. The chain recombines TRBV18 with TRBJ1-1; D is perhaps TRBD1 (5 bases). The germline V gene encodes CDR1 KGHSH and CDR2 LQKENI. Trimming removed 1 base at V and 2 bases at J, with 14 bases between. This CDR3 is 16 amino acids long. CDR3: CASSPQGLAGNTEAFF. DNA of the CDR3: TGTGCCAGCTCACCACAGGGACTGGCGGGTAACACTGAAGCTTTCTTT.

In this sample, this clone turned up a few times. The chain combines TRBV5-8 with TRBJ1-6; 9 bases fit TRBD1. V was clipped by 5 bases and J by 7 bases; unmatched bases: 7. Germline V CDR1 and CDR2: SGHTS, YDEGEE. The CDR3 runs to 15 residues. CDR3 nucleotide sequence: TGTGCCAGCAGAAACCGGGACAGGGACAATTCACCCCTCCACTTT. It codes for CASRNRDRDNSPLHF.

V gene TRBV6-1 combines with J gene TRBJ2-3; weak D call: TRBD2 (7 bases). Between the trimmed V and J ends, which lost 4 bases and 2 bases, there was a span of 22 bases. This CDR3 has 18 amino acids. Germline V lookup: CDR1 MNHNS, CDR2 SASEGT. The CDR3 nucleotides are TGTGCCAGCAGTGTCTCCCTACGGGGGCGGGGGTACACAGATACGCAGTATTTT. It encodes CASSVSLRGRGYTDTQYF.

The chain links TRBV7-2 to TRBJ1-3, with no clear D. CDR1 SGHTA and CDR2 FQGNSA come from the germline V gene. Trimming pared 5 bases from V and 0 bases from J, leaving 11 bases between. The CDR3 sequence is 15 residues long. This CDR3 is CASSRAGVSGNTIYF. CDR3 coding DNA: TGTGCCAGCAGCCGGGCGGGTGTCTCTGGAAACACCATATATTTT.

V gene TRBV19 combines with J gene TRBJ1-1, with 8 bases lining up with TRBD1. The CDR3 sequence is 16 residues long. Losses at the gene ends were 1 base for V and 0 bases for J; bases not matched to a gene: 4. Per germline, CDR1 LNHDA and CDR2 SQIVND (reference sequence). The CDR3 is CASSIARTGMNTEAFF. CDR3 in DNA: TGTGCCAGTAGTATAGCACGGACAGGGATGAACACTGAAGCTTTCTTT.

The CDR3: CSVEDLPGYGYTF. In DNA, the CDR3 is TGCAGCGTTGAAGATTTACCGGGCTATGGCTACACCTTC. The V gene is TRBV29-1, the J gene TRBJ1-2, with D hard to call. Germline loops: CDR1 SQVTM, CDR2 ANQGSEA. V lost 0 bases and J 4 bases, leaving 9 bases between the germline ends. The CDR3 is made up of 13 amino acids. Filled out from reference TRBV29-1 and TRBJ1-2, the complete variable domain reads SAVISQKPSRDICQRGTSLTIQCQVDSQVTMMFWYRQQPGQSLTLIATANQGSEATYESGFVIDKFPISRPNLTFSTLTVSNMSPEDSSIYLCSVEDLPGYGYTFGSGTRLTVV.

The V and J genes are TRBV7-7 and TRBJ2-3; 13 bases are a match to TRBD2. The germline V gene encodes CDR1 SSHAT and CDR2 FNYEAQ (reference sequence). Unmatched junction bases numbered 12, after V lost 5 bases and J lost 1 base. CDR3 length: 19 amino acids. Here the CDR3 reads CASSATSGGPFSGTDTQYF. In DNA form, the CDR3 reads TGTGCCAGCAGCGCGACTAGCGGGGGGCCTTTTAGCGGCACAGATACGCAGTATTTT.

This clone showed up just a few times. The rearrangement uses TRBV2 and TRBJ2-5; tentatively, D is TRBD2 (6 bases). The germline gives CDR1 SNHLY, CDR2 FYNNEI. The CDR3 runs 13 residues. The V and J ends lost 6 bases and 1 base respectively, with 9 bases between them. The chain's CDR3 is CASSLAPQETQYF. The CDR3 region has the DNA TGTGCCAGCAGCCTAGCGCCCCAAGAGACCCAGTACTTC.

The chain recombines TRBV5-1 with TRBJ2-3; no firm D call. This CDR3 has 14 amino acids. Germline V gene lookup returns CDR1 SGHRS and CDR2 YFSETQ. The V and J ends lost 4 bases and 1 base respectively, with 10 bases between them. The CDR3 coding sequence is TGCGCCAGCAGCATACAACGGGGCACAGATACGCAGTATTTT. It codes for CASSIQRGTDTQYF.

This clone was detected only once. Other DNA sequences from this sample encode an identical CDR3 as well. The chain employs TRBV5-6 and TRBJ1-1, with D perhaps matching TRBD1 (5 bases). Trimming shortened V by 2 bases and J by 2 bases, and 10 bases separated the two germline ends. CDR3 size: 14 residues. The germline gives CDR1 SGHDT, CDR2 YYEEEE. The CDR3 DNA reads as TGTGCCAGCAGCTTAGGACAAAAAAACACTGAAGCTTTCTTT. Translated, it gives CASSLGQKNTEAFF.

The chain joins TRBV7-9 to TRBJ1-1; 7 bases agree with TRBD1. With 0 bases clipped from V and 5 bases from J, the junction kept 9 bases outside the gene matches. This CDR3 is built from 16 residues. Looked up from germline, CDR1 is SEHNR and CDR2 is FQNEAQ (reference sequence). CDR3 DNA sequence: TGTGCCAGCAGCTTAGCCGGACAGGCCCCGGGGACTGAAGCTTTCTTT. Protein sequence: CASSLAGQAPGTEAFF.

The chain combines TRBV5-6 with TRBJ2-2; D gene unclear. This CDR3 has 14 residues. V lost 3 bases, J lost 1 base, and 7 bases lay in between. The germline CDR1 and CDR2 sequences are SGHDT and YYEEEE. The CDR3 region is CASSYLRNTGELFF. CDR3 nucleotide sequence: TGTGCCAGCAGCTATCTCAGGAACACCGGGGAGCTGTTTTTT. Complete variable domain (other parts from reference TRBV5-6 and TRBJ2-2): DAGVTQSPTHLIKTRGQQVTLRCSPKSGHDTVSWYQQALGQGPQFIFQYYEEEERQRGNFPDRFSGHQFPNYSSELNVNALLLGDSALYLCASSYLRNTGELFFGEGSRLTVL.

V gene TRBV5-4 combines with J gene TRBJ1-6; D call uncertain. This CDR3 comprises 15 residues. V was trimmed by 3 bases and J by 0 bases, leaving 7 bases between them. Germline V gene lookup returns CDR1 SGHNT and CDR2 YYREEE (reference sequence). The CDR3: CASSSQSSYNSPLHF. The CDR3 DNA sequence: TGTGCCAGCAGCTCACAGAGCTCCTATAATTCACCCCTCCACTTT.

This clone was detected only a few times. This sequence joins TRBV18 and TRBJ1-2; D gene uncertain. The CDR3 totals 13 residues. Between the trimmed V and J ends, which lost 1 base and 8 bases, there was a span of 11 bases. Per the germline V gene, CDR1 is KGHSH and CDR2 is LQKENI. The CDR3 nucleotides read TGTGCCAGCTCACCACTCGACGGGGAAGGCTACACCTTC. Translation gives CASSPLDGEGYTF.

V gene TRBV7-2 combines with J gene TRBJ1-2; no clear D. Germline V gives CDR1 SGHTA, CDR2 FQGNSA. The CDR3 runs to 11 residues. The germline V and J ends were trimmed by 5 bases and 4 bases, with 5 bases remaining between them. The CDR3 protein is CASSLSYGYTF. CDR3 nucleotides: TGTGCCAGCAGCCTATCCTATGGCTACACCTTC.

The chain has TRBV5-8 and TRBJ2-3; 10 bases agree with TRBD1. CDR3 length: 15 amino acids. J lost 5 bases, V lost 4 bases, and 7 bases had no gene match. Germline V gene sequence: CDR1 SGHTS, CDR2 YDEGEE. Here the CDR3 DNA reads TGTGCCAGCAGCACCGGGACAGGGGTGGGAGATACGCAGTATTTT. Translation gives CASSTGTGVGDTQYF.

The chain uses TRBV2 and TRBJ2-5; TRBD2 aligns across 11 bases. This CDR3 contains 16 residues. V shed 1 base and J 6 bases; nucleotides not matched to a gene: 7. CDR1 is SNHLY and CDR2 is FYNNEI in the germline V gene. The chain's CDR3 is CASSEVASGGKKTQYF. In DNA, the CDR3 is TGTGCCAGCAGTGAAGTGGCTAGCGGGGGGAAGAAGACCCAGTACTTC.

The CDR3, as DNA: TGTGCCAGCAGTGGAGTAGATACCTACGAGCAGTACTTC. Its protein is CASSGVDTYEQYF. This chain joins TRBV2 and TRBJ2-7; D not resolved. The CDR3 is made up of 13 amino acids. Trimming took 4 bases from V and 2 from J, leaving 9 bases between them. Germline V CDR1 and CDR2: SNHLY, FYNNEI. The full variable domain, with the rest looked up from reference TRBV2 and TRBJ2-7, is EPEVTQTPSHQVTQMGQEVILRCVPISNHLYFYWYRQILGQKVEFLVSFYNNEISEKSEIFDDQFSVERPDGSNFTLKIRSTKLEDSAMYFCASSGVDTYEQYFGPGTRLTVT.

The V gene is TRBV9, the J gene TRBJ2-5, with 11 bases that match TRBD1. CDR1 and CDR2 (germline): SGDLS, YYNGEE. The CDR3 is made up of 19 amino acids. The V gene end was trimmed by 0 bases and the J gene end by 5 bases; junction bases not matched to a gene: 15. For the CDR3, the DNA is TGTGCCAGCAGCGTAGAAGGAGTGGCGTGGACAGGGGGCGCGGAGACCCAGTACTTC. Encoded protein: CASSVEGVAWTGGAETQYF.

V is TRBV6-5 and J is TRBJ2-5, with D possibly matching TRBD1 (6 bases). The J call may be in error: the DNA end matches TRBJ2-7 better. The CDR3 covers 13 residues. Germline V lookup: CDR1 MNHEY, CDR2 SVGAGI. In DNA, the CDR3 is TGTGCCAGCACTAAGGGGGTTACCTACGAGCAGTACTTC. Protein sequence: CASTKGVTYEQYF.

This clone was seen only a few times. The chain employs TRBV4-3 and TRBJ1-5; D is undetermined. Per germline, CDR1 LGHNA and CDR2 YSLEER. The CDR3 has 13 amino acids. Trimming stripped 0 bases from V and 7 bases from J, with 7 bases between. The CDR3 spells CASSQDRRQPQHF. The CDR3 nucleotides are TGCGCCAGCAGCCAAGATAGGCGGCAGCCCCAGCATTTT.

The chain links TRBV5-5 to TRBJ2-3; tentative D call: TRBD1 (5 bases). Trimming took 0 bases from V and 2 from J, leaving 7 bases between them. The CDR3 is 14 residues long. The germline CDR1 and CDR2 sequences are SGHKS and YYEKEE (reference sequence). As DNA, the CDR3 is TGTGCCAGCAGCTTGGACAGGTCCACAGATACGCAGTATTTT. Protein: CASSLDRSTDTQYF. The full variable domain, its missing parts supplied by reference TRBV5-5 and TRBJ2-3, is DAGVTQSPTHLIKTRGQQVTLRCSPISGHKSVSWYQQVLGQGPQFIFQYYEKEERGRGNFPDRFSARQFPNYSSELNVNALLLGDSALYLCASSLDRSTDTQYFGPGTRLTVL.